Below are 10 T cell receptor beta chains sequenced from a single sample in a study of shared clonotypes between healthy human individuals. TCRdb keeps only in-frame clones here, not all; method: immunoSEQ multiplex PCR. The repertoire holds 2 million or so clones, with roughly 95% as singletons. The sequenced material came from naive CD4+ T cells sorted from blood. Subset reported: CD45RA+ positively selected. The receptors come from a man between 18 and 29 years old in good health.

The chain is built from TRBV9 and TRBJ1-2; weak D call: TRBD1 (5 bases). Germline loops: CDR1 SGDLS, CDR2 YYNGEE. This CDR3 is built from 15 residues. Trimming pared 0 bases from V and 2 bases from J, leaving 11 bases between. The CDR3, as DNA: TGTGCCAGCAGCGTAGTCGACAGCTCAAACTATGGCTACACCTTC. Its translation is CASSVVDSSNYGYTF.

J is TRBJ2-1 and V is TRBV5-1; D not resolved. The germline CDR1 and CDR2 sequences are SGHRS and YFSETQ. The ends were cut back, 7 bases at V and 6 bases at J, with 14 bases in the middle. CDR3 length: 13 amino acids. CDR3 in DNA: TGCGCCAGCGCTCCGGTGGGATTCAATGAGCAGTTCTTC. This sequence encodes CASAPVGFNEQFF.

The chain employs TRBV5-4 and TRBJ2-7; 8 bases map to TRBD1. The CDR3 consists of 14 residues. The germline gives CDR1 SGHNT, CDR2 YYREEE (reference sequence). V lost 4 bases to trimming and J lost 5 bases; unmatched junction nucleotides: 8. CDR3 sequence: CASSLDRGPHEQYF. The CDR3 nucleotides read TGTGCCAGCAGCCTCGACAGGGGTCCCCACGAGCAGTACTTC.

This rearrangement joins TRBV7-9 to TRBJ2-1; tentatively, D is TRBD2 (6 bases). The length of the CDR3 is 16 residues. V lost 2 bases and J lost 4, with 15 bases in between. Germline V gives CDR1 SEHNR, CDR2 FQNEAQ (reference sequence). CDR3 sequence: CASSLKPGLPYNEQFF. The CDR3 DNA follows: TGTGCCAGCAGCTTAAAGCCGGGACTCCCTTACAATGAGCAGTTCTTC.

The rearrangement joins TRBV7-2 to TRBJ2-5; D may be TRBD1 (6 bases). Deletions cut 5 bases from V and 5 bases from J, with 15 bases between. The CDR3 is 14 residues long. Germline V gives CDR1 SGHTA, CDR2 FQGNSA. For the CDR3, the DNA is TGTGCCAGCAGCCCCACCGGGACATACGAGACCCAGTACTTC. This sequence encodes CASSPTGTYETQYF.

As to this clone: Additional DNA sequences in this sample encode the identical CDR3. The rearrangement links TRBV9 to TRBJ1-5; no reliable D call. Germline V lookup: CDR1 SGDLS, CDR2 YYNGEE. This CDR3 has 13 amino acids. V was clipped by 0 bases and J by 7 bases, with 8 bases between them. The CDR3 here is CASSVGSGQPQHF. The CDR3 DNA sequence: TGTGCCAGCAGCGTAGGGTCGGGACAGCCCCAGCATTTT.

CDR3 protein: CSVEEASGSYEQYF. The CDR3, as DNA: TGCAGCGTTGAGGAGGCTTCAGGTTCCTACGAGCAGTACTTC. The chain combines TRBV29-1 with TRBJ2-7, with D possibly TRBD2 on 5 matching bases. Looked up from germline, CDR1 is SQVTM and CDR2 is ANQGSEA. Trimming removed 3 bases at V and 1 base at J, with 13 bases between. The CDR3 is made up of 14 amino acids.

The chain joins TRBV6-1 to TRBJ2-3; perhaps TRBD1 as D (6 bases). V gave up 7 bases and J gave up 9 bases, with 23 bases separating them. This CDR3 region has 15 residues. The germline V gene encodes CDR1 MNHNS and CDR2 SASEGT. CDR3 in amino acids: CASINRAVGRGTQYF. For the CDR3, the DNA is TGTGCCAGCATTAACAGGGCGGTGGGCCGTGGGACGCAGTATTTT.

The genes are TRBV27 and TRBJ2-3; perhaps TRBD2 as D (5 bases). The V end was cut by 3 bases, the J end by 6 bases, with 13 bases between. The germline CDR1 and CDR2 sequences are MNHEY and SMNVEV (reference sequence). The CDR3 covers 14 residues. Here the CDR3 DNA reads TGTGCCAGCAGTTTGGGTCACGGGGTCGATACGCAGTATTTT. This gives the protein CASSLGHGVDTQYF.

The rearrangement links TRBV6-5 to TRBJ1-4; D perhaps matches TRBD1 (5 bases). Germline lookup yields CDR1 MNHEY and CDR2 SVGAGI. The CDR3 runs to 15 residues. V was cut by 6 bases and J by 2 bases, with 13 bases left in between. This CDR3 reads CASRASGSTNEKLFF. In nucleotides, the CDR3 is TGTGCCAGCAGAGCCTCAGGGAGTACTAATGAAAAACTGTTTTTT.